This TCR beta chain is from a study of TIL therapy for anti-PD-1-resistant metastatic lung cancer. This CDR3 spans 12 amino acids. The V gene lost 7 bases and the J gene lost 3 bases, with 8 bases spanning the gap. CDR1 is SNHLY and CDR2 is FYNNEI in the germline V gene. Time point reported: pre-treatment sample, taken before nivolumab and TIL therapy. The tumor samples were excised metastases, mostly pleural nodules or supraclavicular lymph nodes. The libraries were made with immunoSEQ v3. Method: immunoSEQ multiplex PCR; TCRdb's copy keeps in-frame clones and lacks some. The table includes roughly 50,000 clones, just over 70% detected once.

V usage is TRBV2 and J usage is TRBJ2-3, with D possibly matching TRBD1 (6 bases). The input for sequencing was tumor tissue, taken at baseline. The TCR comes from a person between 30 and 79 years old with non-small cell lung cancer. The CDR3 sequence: CASNTGTDTQYF. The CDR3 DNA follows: TGTGCCAGCAATACAGGGACAGATACGCAGTATTTT.